What follows is one T cell receptor beta chain and its context. The record originates from a study of blood T cell repertoires in COVID-19. Original methodology: Researchers report that nucleated cell counts were estimated from reference gene primer amplification. Measured with immunoSEQ multiplex PCR; TCRdb has only the in-frame clones, and not every one. That table supplies the V and J calls and clone size; D and trimming were determined from the DNA. This sample carries some 91,000 clones, 90% of them seen once, and the ten largest clones take 1.5% to 2%. Sequencing was carried out using peripheral blood. The sequence was collected from a man aged 55 to 70 with acute or convalescent COVID-19.

This CDR3 is CASSQRSRGETQYF. CDR3 coding DNA: TGTGCCAGCAGCCAGCGGTCTAGAGGAGAGACCCAGTACTTC. The chain carries TRBV3-1 (or the pseudogene TRBV3-2) and TRBJ2-5; D not certain. CDR3 length equals 14 residues. Between the trimmed V and J ends, which lost 3 bases and 4 bases, there was a span of 12 bases. The germline gives CDR1 LGHDT, CDR2 YNNKEL (reference sequence).